This TCR beta chain was retrieved from a study of cytomegalovirus exposure and HLA in healthy donors. Points from the study as a whole: Subsequent analysis of the approximately 130 validation repertoires found a tendency for first-cohort TCR clusters to co-occur.

Using immunoSEQ multiplex PCR, the repertoire was profiled, and TCRdb retains in-frame clones only, with some absent. The sample lists under 200,000 clones, about 88% seen once, with approximately 2% in the top ten. Comment on this clone: Its specificity is unknown.

Between the trimmed V and J ends, which lost 11 bases and 3 bases, there was a span of 20 bases. Germline values: CDR1 MRHNA, CDR2 SNTAGT. The CDR3 contains 14 residues. The rearrangement links TRBV6-4 to TRBJ2-7, with a possible D match to TRBD2 (5 bases). The specimen sequenced was PBMCs. This TCR was recovered from a woman under 30 in good health and CMV-seronegative. The CDR3 reads CAWRITSKRYEQYF. In nucleotides, the CDR3 is TGTGCCTGGAGGATTACGAGCAAACGCTACGAGCAGTACTTC.